What follows are 9 T cell receptor beta chains derived from one specimen sequenced in a study of OX40 agonist ivuxolimab in advanced cancers. TCRdb keeps only in-frame clones here, not all; method: immunoSEQ multiplex PCR. The sample records around 100,000 clones, about 88% being singletons. The starting material was CD4+ or CD8+ T cells sorted from blood, obtained in a trial of the OX40 agonist ivuxolimab. The receptor source for this set is an adult with an advanced solid tumor such as melanoma, head and neck, liver or kidney cancer.

This clone was seen once. The rearrangement links TRBV18 to TRBJ1-6; 11 positions match TRBD1. This CDR3 has 16 amino acids. Germline values: CDR1 KGHSH, CDR2 LQKENI. V shed 3 bases, J shed 7 bases, and the junction held 5 bases outside the gene matches. The CDR3 protein is CASSPIGQGANSPLHF. Here the CDR3 DNA reads TGTGCCAGCTCACCCATCGGACAGGGGGCAAATTCACCCCTCCACTTT.

The chain has TRBV7-9 and TRBJ1-1; D gene uncertain. The CDR3 sequence is 13 residues long. V lost 6 bases to trimming and J lost 1 base, with 9 bases between them. The germline gives CDR1 SEHNR, CDR2 FQNEAQ (reference sequence). The CDR3 coding sequence is TGTGCCAGCAGTCTGACTTGGAACACTGAAGCTTTCTTT. Its translation: CASSLTWNTEAFF. Supplemented by reference TRBV7-9 and TRBJ1-1, the full variable domain reads DTGVSQNPRHKITKRGQNVTFRCDPISEHNRLYWYRQTLGQGPEFLTYFQNEAQLEKSRLLSDRFSAERPKGSFSTLEIQRTEQGDSAMYLCASSLTWNTEAFFGQGTRLTVV.

The rearrangement uses TRBV5-6 and TRBJ2-2; D gene ambiguous. V was pared by 0 bases and J by 0 bases, with 9 bases between. CDR3 length: 16 residues. CDR1 and CDR2 (germline): SGHDT, YYEEEE. CDR3 sequence reads: CASSLVGIPNTGELFF. DNA of the CDR3: TGTGCCAGCAGCTTGGTGGGGATACCGAACACCGGGGAGCTGTTTTTT.

The J gene is TRBJ1-3, the V gene TRBV16; D call uncertain. V dropped 2 bases and J dropped 4 bases, with 15 bases sitting between them. The CDR3 is made up of 16 amino acids. The V gene's germline CDR1 is KGHSY and CDR2 FQNENV. The CDR3, as DNA: TGTGCCAGCAGCCAAACAAACACCGGACGGGGAAACACCATATATTTT. It encodes CASSQTNTGRGNTIYF. Complete variable domain (other parts from reference TRBV16 and TRBJ1-3): GEEVAQTPKHLVRGEGQKAKLYCAPIKGHSYVFWYQQVLKNEFKFLISFQNENVFDETGMPKERFSAKCLPNSPCSLEIQATKLEDSAVYFCASSQTNTGRGNTIYFGEGSWLTVV.

This chain uses TRBV6-1 with TRBJ2-1, with D perhaps matching TRBD1 or TRBD2 (5 bases each). V dropped 2 bases and J dropped 5 bases, with 16 bases sitting between them. Looked up from germline, CDR1 is MNHNS and CDR2 is SASEGT. The CDR3 runs 16 residues. The CDR3 is CASSEIVGREHNEQFF. Written as DNA, the CDR3 is TGTGCCAGCAGTGAAATTGTAGGCAGGGAGCACAATGAGCAGTTCTTC.

The rearrangement joins TRBV6-5 to TRBJ2-2; possibly TRBD1 for D (6 bases). Looked up from germline, CDR1 is MNHEY and CDR2 is SVGAGI. The CDR3 covers 13 residues. The V gene lost 6 bases and the J gene lost 5 bases, with 10 bases spanning the gap. The CDR3 spells CASRIQGTGELFF. In DNA, the CDR3 is TGTGCCAGCAGGATACAGGGAACCGGGGAGCTGTTTTTT.

The rearrangement uses TRBV2 and TRBJ1-1; no definite D call. The V gene's germline CDR1 is SNHLY and CDR2 FYNNEI. This CDR3 is built from 11 residues. V was pared by 3 bases and J by 8 bases, with 7 bases between. The chain's CDR3 is CASSDQPEAFF. The CDR3 DNA sequence: TGTGCCAGCAGTGACCAGCCCGAAGCTTTCTTT.

The CDR3: CASSLRGRGYNEQFF. The DNA of the CDR3 is TGTGCCAGTAGTCTCAGGGGGCGCGGGTACAATGAGCAGTTCTTC. This chain connects TRBV19 to TRBJ2-1; 8 bases align to TRBD1. The junction had 7 bases not matched to a gene; V was cut back by 5 bases and J by 4 bases. Germline lookup yields CDR1 LNHDA and CDR2 SQIVND (reference sequence). This CDR3 has 15 residues.

V and J are TRBV9 and TRBJ2-1, with 12 bases identical to TRBD2. The CDR3 spans 16 residues. V lost 0 bases and J lost 10; bases outside the gene matches: 8. CDR1 is SGDLS, CDR2 YYNGEE, per germline. CDR3 loop: CASSVGLAGDRGEQFF. In DNA, the CDR3 is TGTGCCAGCAGCGTAGGACTAGCGGGAGATAGGGGGGAGCAGTTCTTC.